The 25 T cell receptor beta chains below were found in one sample sequenced in a study of blood T cell repertoires in COVID-19. Sequencing was performed with immunoSEQ multiplex PCR; in TCRdb, only in-frame clones are kept and a portion is missing. The data hold 100,000 to 150,000 clones, with about 89% observed a single time. Sequences were obtained from peripheral blood. These receptors came from a man aged 60 to 69 with COVID-19, enrolled during active disease.

V usage is TRBV5-6 and J usage is TRBJ1-4; D call uncertain. Germline values: CDR1 SGHDT, CDR2 YYEEEE. CDR3 length: 16 residues. V dropped 10 bases and J dropped 5 bases, with 24 bases sitting between them. The CDR3 is CASTPGVGRGNEKLFF. The CDR3 coding sequence is TGTGCCTCAACACCGGGCGTCGGACGGGGAAATGAAAAACTGTTTTTT.

The J gene is TRBJ1-2, the V gene TRBV30, with TRBD1 as a possible D gene (6 bases). V was pared by 2 bases and J by 8 bases, with 9 bases between. The CDR3 consists of 11 residues. The germline V gene encodes CDR1 GTSNPN and CDR2 SVGIG (reference sequence). DNA for the CDR3: TGTGCCTGGAGTACAGGGCTCGGCTACACCTTC. It yields the protein CAWSTGLGYTF. Based on the CDR3 plus reference TRBV30 and TRBJ1-2, the full variable domain is SQTIHQWPATLVQPVGSPLSLECTVEGTSNPNLYWYRQAAGRGLQLLFYSVGIGQISSEVPQNLSASRPQDRQFILSSKKLLLSDSGFYLCAWSTGLGYTFGSGTRLTVV.

The chain couples TRBV28 to TRBJ2-7; D is perhaps TRBD1 (5 bases). This CDR3 comprises 14 residues. In germline, CDR1 is MDHEN, CDR2 SYDVKM. The ends were cut back, 5 bases at V and 3 bases at J, with 14 bases in the middle. In DNA, the CDR3 is TGTGCCAGCAGTACACCTATCGACAGCTACGAGCAGTACTTC. Translation gives CASSTPIDSYEQYF. Using reference TRBV28 and TRBJ2-7 for the parts outside the CDR3, the full variable domain is DVKVTQSSRYLVKRTGEKVFLECVQDMDHENMFWYRQDPGLGLRLIYFSYDVKMKEKGDIPEGYSVSREKKERFSLILESASTNQTSMYLCASSTPIDSYEQYFGPGTRLTVT.

The rearrangement joins TRBV3-1 (or the pseudogene TRBV3-2) to TRBJ1-2; 9 nucleotides agree with TRBD1. In germline, CDR1 is LGHDT, CDR2 YNNKEL (reference sequence). This CDR3 region has 16 residues. Unmatched junction bases numbered 3, after V lost 0 bases and J lost 1 base. Here the CDR3 DNA reads TGTGCCAGCAGCCAAGATTGGGACAGGGATAACTATGGCTACACCTTC. Translation: CASSQDWDRDNYGYTF.

This chain connects TRBV9 to TRBJ2-2; 9 positions agree with TRBD1. V lost 3 bases, J lost 7 bases, and 7 bases stayed unmatched. Germline V gives CDR1 SGDLS, CDR2 YYNGEE. The length of the CDR3 is 15 residues. CDR3 in amino acids: CASSAGTGGIGELFF. Here the CDR3 DNA reads TGTGCCAGCAGCGCAGGAACAGGGGGCATCGGGGAGCTGTTTTTT.

The chain couples TRBV9 to TRBJ2-2; TRBD2 might be the D (5 bases). Trimming pared 2 bases from V and 7 bases from J, leaving 12 bases between. The CDR3 has 14 residues. Germline lookup yields CDR1 SGDLS and CDR2 YYNGEE. CDR3 sequence (DNA): TGTGCCAGCAGCGTGATAGCGTCGGACGGGGAGCTGTTTTTT. Residues: CASSVIASDGELFF. The complete variable domain, with remaining parts taken from reference TRBV9 and TRBJ2-2, reads DSGVTQTPKHLITATGQRVTLRCSPRSGDLSVYWYQQSLDQGLQFLIQYYNGEERAKGNILERFSAQQFPDLHSELNLSSLELGDSALYFCASSVIASDGELFFGEGSRLTVL.

The V call is TRBV5-3, the J call TRBJ1-1; no firm D call. TRBV5-3 is annotated as an ORF whose role is uncertain. There are 15 residues in the CDR3. V lost 4 bases, J lost 1 base, and 14 bases lay in between. The CDR3 bases are TGTGCCAGAAGCCCGGCACCAGACAAGAACACTGAAGCTTTCTTT. Protein product: CARSPAPDKNTEAFF.

This clone has ten or more counts. The genes are TRBV6-1 and TRBJ1-1; tentatively, D is TRBD1 (5 bases). Germline lookup yields CDR1 MNHNS and CDR2 SASEGT. The V end lost 1 base, the J end lost 4 bases, and 10 bases lay between the germline ends. The CDR3 is 14 amino acids. CDR3 residues: CASSEVGGGTEAFF. For the CDR3, the DNA is TGTGCCAGCAGTGAAGTCGGGGGGGGCACTGAAGCTTTCTTT.

Worth noting for this clone: This same CDR3 is encoded by further DNA sequences in the sample. The V call is TRBV6-1, the J call TRBJ2-1; D may be TRBD2 (6 bases). The V end was cut by 2 bases, the J end by 8 bases, with 16 bases between. There are 15 residues in the CDR3. Germline CDR1 reads MNHNS; CDR2 reads SASEGT. CDR3 in DNA: TGTGCCAGCAGTGAATCTAGGCAGGGAGGCGATGAGCAGTTCTTC. This encodes CASSESRQGGDEQFF.

The chain employs TRBV9 and TRBJ2-2, with TRBD2 identical over 11 bases. CDR1 is SGDLS and CDR2 is YYNGEE in the germline V gene. The trim removed 0 bases at V and 7 bases at J, leaving 8 bases unmatched. This CDR3 is 17 amino acids long. The CDR3 spells CASSVGGSGGAVGELFF. The DNA for the CDR3 is TGTGCCAGCAGCGTAGGAGGTAGCGGGGGGGCCGTCGGGGAGCTGTTTTTT. Full variable domain (rest looked up from reference TRBV9 and TRBJ2-2): DSGVTQTPKHLITATGQRVTLRCSPRSGDLSVYWYQQSLDQGLQFLIQYYNGEERAKGNILERFSAQQFPDLHSELNLSSLELGDSALYFCASSVGGSGGAVGELFFGEGSRLTVL.

V usage is TRBV2 and J usage is TRBJ1-3; 7 bases are shared with TRBD1. This CDR3 has 15 amino acids. V dropped 6 bases and J dropped 4; count of bases not matched to a gene: 9. Germline CDR1 reads SNHLY; CDR2 reads FYNNEI. This chain's CDR3 is CASRPPRGRGNTIYF. CDR3 DNA: TGTGCCAGCAGGCCACCGAGGGGGCGAGGAAACACCATATATTTT. Using reference TRBV2 and TRBJ1-3 for the parts outside the CDR3, the full variable domain is EPEVTQTPSHQVTQMGQEVILRCVPISNHLYFYWYRQILGQKVEFLVSFYNNEISEKSEIFDDQFSVERPDGSNFTLKIRSTKLEDSAMYFCASRPPRGRGNTIYFGEGSWLTVV.

The chain couples TRBV13 to TRBJ1-4; D is undetermined. Germline V CDR1 and CDR2: PRHDT, FYEKMQ (reference sequence). The ends were cut back, 4 bases at V and 4 bases at J, with 10 bases in the middle. This CDR3 is built from 14 residues. The CDR3 spells CASSSGVRNEKLFF. CDR3 sequence (DNA): TGTGCCAGCAGCTCCGGGGTCCGTAATGAAAAACTGTTTTTT.

The rearrangement joins TRBV13 to TRBJ2-1, with TRBD2 as a possible D gene (5 bases). The CDR3 consists of 15 residues. V dropped 7 bases and J dropped 2 bases, with 15 bases sitting between them. Germline CDR1 reads PRHDT; CDR2 reads FYEKMQ (reference sequence). The CDR3 spells CASTFDGGTYNEQFF. CDR3 sequence (DNA): TGTGCCAGCACCTTCGATGGAGGCACCTACAATGAGCAGTTCTTC.

The V call is TRBV18, the J call TRBJ2-3, with 10 bases identical to TRBD2. The junction had 10 bases not matched to a gene; V was cut back by 3 bases and J by 7 bases. This CDR3 has 16 residues. Germline V gives CDR1 KGHSH, CDR2 LQKENI. CDR3 protein: CASSPTQAGGDHTQYF. The CDR3 nucleotides read TGTGCCAGCTCACCCACCCAAGCGGGGGGGGACCATACGCAGTATTTT.

The chain links TRBV6-5 to TRBJ1-6; perhaps TRBD1 as D (6 bases). Germline CDR1 MNHEY, CDR2 SVGAGI. The V and J ends lost 0 bases and 7 bases respectively, with 13 bases between them. The length of the CDR3 is 16 residues. Here the CDR3 reads CASSYSKAGANSPLHF. The CDR3 coding sequence is TGTGCCAGCAGTTACTCGAAGGCAGGGGCAAATTCACCCCTCCACTTT.

This chain links TRBV7-3 with TRBJ1-2; 7 positions agree with TRBD1. This CDR3 comprises 15 residues. Germline values: CDR1 SGHTA, CDR2 FQGTGA. V trimming: 4 bases; J trimming: 4 bases; junction bases outside the gene matches: 9. The CDR3 bases are TGTGCCAGCAGCTCCACACCCGGGACAGTCTATGGCTACACCTTC. It specifies CASSSTPGTVYGYTF.

This chain joins TRBV28 and TRBJ2-1; 8 bases line up with TRBD2. Germline CDR1 is MDHEN and CDR2 is SYDVKM. V lost 6 bases, J lost 5 bases, and 9 bases stayed unmatched. This CDR3 has 15 residues. The CDR3 sequence is CASSILAGEHNEQFF. CDR3 coding DNA: TGTGCCAGCAGCATTCTAGCGGGCGAACACAATGAGCAGTTCTTC.

The chain uses TRBV30 and TRBJ1-2; a weak D match, TRBD1 (6 bases). The CDR3 is 15 amino acids. The germline V gene has CDR1 GTSNPN and CDR2 SVGIG (reference sequence). With 1 base removed from V and 7 bases from J, the gap between germline ends came to 19 bases. CDR3 sequence (DNA): TGTGCCTGGAGTGCCTCCCCACAGGGAGTCGGTGGCTACACCTTC. It is translated as CAWSASPQGVGGYTF.

This rearrangement joins TRBV4-1 to TRBJ1-5, with D tentatively TRBD1 (6 bases). Germline CDR1 reads MGHRA; CDR2 reads YSYEKL. Trimming removed 1 base at V and 5 bases at J, with 15 bases between. The CDR3 has 16 residues. The CDR3 DNA reads TGCGCCAGCAGCCAAGGAGGGGGGAGGGGCTATCAGCCCCAGCATTTT. Amino acids: CASSQGGGRGYQPQHF.

V gene TRBV6-1 combines with J gene TRBJ1-5; 8 bases are shared with TRBD1. J lost 6 bases, V lost 1 base, and 5 bases had no gene match. There are 15 residues in the CDR3. Germline CDR1 MNHNS, CDR2 SASEGT. The CDR3: CASSEGAGGGQPQHF. CDR3 in DNA: TGTGCCAGCAGTGAAGGGGCAGGGGGCGGTCAGCCCCAGCATTTT.

CDR3 DNA: TGTGCCAGCAGCCGCTTGGCGGGGCAAGCAACTAATGAAAAACTGTTTTTT. This gives the protein CASSRLAGQATNEKLFF. The chain carries TRBV7-8 and TRBJ1-4; D possibly corresponds to TRBD1 (5 bases). Germline-derived CDR1 and CDR2 are SGHVS and FQNEAQ. This CDR3 region has 17 residues. With 5 bases removed from V and 0 bases from J, the gap between germline ends came to 16 bases.

This rearrangement joins TRBV11-2 to TRBJ1-1; D may be TRBD1 (6 bases). Germline CDR1 reads SGHAT; CDR2 reads FQNNGV. With 5 bases removed from V and 1 base from J, the gap between germline ends came to 14 bases. This CDR3 comprises 15 residues. CDR3 protein: CASSNTGRANTEAFF. The CDR3 DNA sequence: TGTGCCAGCAGCAATACAGGGAGGGCGAACACTGAAGCTTTCTTT.

The chain has TRBV5-1 and TRBJ1-1; 7 bases align to TRBD1. J was trimmed by 3 bases and V by 4 bases; bases with no gene match: 9. CDR3 length: 15 amino acids. CDR1 SGHRS and CDR2 YFSETQ come from the germline V gene. The CDR3 sequence: CASSIRQGKDTEAFF. Here the CDR3 DNA reads TGCGCCAGCAGCATTCGACAGGGTAAGGACACTGAAGCTTTCTTT.

This chain connects TRBV27 to TRBJ1-2, with 8 bases matching TRBD1. This CDR3 is 16 amino acids long. Germline V CDR1 and CDR2: MNHEY, SMNVEV (reference sequence). V shed 6 bases and J 3 bases; nucleotides not matched to a gene: 12. CDR3 loop: CASSESDRGPYYGYTF. The CDR3 DNA is TGTGCCAGCAGCGAATCCGACAGGGGCCCCTACTATGGCTACACCTTC.

The CDR3 coding sequence is TGTGCCATCAGTGAAAGGGGCAATGAGCAGTTCTTC. Its translation: CAISERGNEQFF. The gene calls are TRBV10-3 and TRBJ2-1, with TRBD1 as a possible D gene (5 bases). V was cut by 3 bases and J by 6 bases, with 6 bases left in between. The CDR3 sequence is 12 residues long. Germline V gene sequence: CDR1 ENHRY, CDR2 SYGVKD.